This is a list of T cell receptor beta chains from one sample in a study of T-cell memory formation after mild COVID-19. TCRdb ran MiXCR on the 5' RACE reads and lists one entry per CDR3 protein. The sample carries under 350,000 distinct CDR3 sequences, about 17% recorded once. Sequencing was carried out using PBMCs or a T cell subset sorted from them (not recorded which). The source of these receptors is a man aged 18 to 29 who had mild COVID-19 (a few samples of this study predate the infection). Cell type and time point are not known. The CDR3 runs from the conserved cysteine through the conserved F or W.

TRBV12-3/TRBV12-4 | CAVRTLHNEQFF
TRBV5-5 | CASSLWVDPTSVQYF
TRBV28 | CASDGTDTQYF
TRBV5-8 | CASIFRDRVHYGYTF
TRBV3-1 | CASSQASVDSPLHF
TRBV2 | CASSDKRSTDTQYF
TRBV5-1 | CASSLAVDGLTGELFF
TRBV5-1 | CASSRPGGLGNEQFF
TRBV4-3 | CASSHGGRTGGGEQYF
TRBV4-3 | CASSQGTAGGPWEQYF
TRBV24-1 | CATSDGPQETQYF
TRBV29-1 | CSVGTFKKLDTQYF
TRBV10-3 | CAIRGPPTGELFF
TRBV7-2 | CASSLTGFSYNEQFF
TRBV6-5 | CASSHPLGTGAFF
TRBV24-1 | CATSEDQPQHF
TRBV2 | CDSSEQSVETQYF
TRBV4-2 | CASSQGQGDIQYF
TRBV7-3 | CASSPWGGDYGYTF
TRBV7-3 | CASSPKEGRALNEQFF
TRBV4-3 | CASSHTRGPADTQYF
TRBV7-9 | CASSSDRGLETQYF
TRBV23-1 | CASRAKGWIEETQYF
TRBV6-1 | CASSEVGSPQEYEQYF
TRBV6-5 | CASSLDRTEAFF
TRBV6-2/TRBV6-3 | CASSYSSTYNEQFF
TRBV5-5 | CASSRVQGYNEQYF
TRBV20-1 | CSASGLAGNEQFF
TRBV7-6 | CASRFDRSFGTLHF
TRBV2 | CASSEAQMALAGETQYF
TRBV6-1 | CASSEEWEGLNIQYF
TRBV4-2 | CASSQGLVTSGGQETQYF